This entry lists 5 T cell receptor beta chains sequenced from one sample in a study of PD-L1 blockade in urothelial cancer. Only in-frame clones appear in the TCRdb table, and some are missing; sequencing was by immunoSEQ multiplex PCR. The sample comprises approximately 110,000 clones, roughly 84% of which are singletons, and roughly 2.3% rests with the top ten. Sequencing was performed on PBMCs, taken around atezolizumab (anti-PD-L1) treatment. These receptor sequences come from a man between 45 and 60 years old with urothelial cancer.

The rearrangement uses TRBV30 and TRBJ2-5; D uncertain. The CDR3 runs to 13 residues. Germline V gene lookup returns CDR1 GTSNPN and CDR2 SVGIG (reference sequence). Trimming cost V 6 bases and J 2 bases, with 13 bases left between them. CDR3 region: CACGISLQETQYF. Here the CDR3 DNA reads TGTGCCTGTGGTATAAGCCTACAAGAGACCCAGTACTTC.

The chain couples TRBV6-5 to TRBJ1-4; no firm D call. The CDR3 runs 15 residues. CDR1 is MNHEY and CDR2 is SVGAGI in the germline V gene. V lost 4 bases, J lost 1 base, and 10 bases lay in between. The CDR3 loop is CASSSGVITNEKLFF. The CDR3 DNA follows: TGTGCCAGCAGTTCCGGGGTTATAACTAATGAAAAACTGTTTTTT.

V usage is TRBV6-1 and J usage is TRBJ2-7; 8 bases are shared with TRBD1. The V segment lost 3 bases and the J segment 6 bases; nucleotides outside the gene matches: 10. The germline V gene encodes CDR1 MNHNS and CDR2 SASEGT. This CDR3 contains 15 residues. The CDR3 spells CASSDYGTGSSEQYF. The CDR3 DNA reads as TGTGCCAGCAGTGACTACGGGACAGGATCTAGCGAGCAGTACTTC.

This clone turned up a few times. CDR3 residues: CASSQGQGPAVAFF. DNA for the CDR3: TGTGCCAGCAGCCAAGGACAGGGTCCGGCGGTGGCTTTCTTT. This chain uses TRBV5-5 with TRBJ1-1, with TRBD1 matching over 8 bases. With 4 bases clipped from V and 11 bases from J, the junction kept 13 bases outside the gene matches. CDR3 length equals 14 residues. Germline lookup yields CDR1 SGHKS and CDR2 YYEKEE (reference sequence).

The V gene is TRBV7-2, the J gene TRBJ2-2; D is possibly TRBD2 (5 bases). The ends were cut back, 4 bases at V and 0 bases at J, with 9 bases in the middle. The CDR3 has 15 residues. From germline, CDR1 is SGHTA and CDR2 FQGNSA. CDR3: CASSWVGANTGELFF. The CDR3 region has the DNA TGTGCCAGCAGCTGGGTGGGAGCGAACACCGGGGAGCTGTTTTTT. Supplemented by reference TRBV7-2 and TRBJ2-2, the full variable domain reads GAGVSQSPSNKVTEKGKDVELRCDPISGHTALYWYRQSLGQGLEFLIYFQGNSAPDKSGLPSDRFSAERTGGSVSTLTIQRTQQEDSAVYLCASSWVGANTGELFFGEGSRLTVL.